This T cell receptor (beta chain) came from a study of blood T cell repertoires in COVID-19. Overall study: Collection of acute and convalescent COVID-19 samples took place in the United States, Italy and Spain.

Per germline, CDR1 MRHNA and CDR2 SNTAGT. Trimming took 1 base from V and 0 from J, leaving 7 bases between them. CDR3 size: 15 residues. Measured with immunoSEQ multiplex PCR; TCRdb has only the in-frame clones, and not every one. Counted here are about 110,000 clones, over 60% occurring once; the ten biggest clones make up under 20%. The origin of this receptor is a woman of 80 years or more with active or convalescent COVID-19. Source material: peripheral blood. V usage is TRBV6-4 and J usage is TRBJ2-1; no clear D. CDR3 DNA sequence: TGTGCCAGCAGTGACTTTTTGAGCTCCTACAATGAGCAGTTCTTC. Its protein product is CASSDFLSSYNEQFF.